The 28 T cell receptor beta chains given below trace back to one sample, sequenced in a study of T cells in localized non-small cell lung cancer. Assay: immunoSEQ multiplex PCR; the TCRdb copy retains only in-frame clones and omits some. The sample carries more than 50,000 clones, about 80% recorded once. This specimen consisted of peripheral blood, obtained before any cancer treatment. These receptors were collected from a female donor over 55 with stage II squamous cell lung carcinoma.

The CDR3 DNA is TGCGCCAGCAGCTTACAGAGTAGCTCCTACGAGCAGTACTTC. This codes for CASSLQSSSYEQYF. The V call is TRBV5-1, the J call TRBJ2-7; no firm D call. CDR3 length: 14 amino acids. Germline V lookup: CDR1 SGHRS, CDR2 YFSETQ. V gave up 2 bases and J gave up 0 bases, with 9 bases separating them.

The V and J genes are TRBV19 and TRBJ1-2; D is uncertain. Trimming removed 5 bases at V and 0 bases at J, with 7 bases between. The CDR3 runs to 13 residues. In germline, CDR1 is LNHDA, CDR2 SQIVND (reference sequence). The CDR3 sequence is CASSGKANYGYTF. The CDR3, as DNA: TGTGCCAGTAGTGGGAAGGCTAACTATGGCTACACCTTC.

This clone has a single count. V and J are TRBV15 and TRBJ2-3; no definite D call. CDR3 length: 16 residues. V gave up 5 bases and J gave up 2 bases, with 17 bases separating them. Germline V CDR1 and CDR2: LNHNV, YYDKDF (reference sequence). The CDR3 DNA follows: TGTGCCACCAGCCCTGCTACCAGCTTATTCACAGATACGCAGTATTTT. This gives the protein CATSPATSLFTDTQYF.

CDR3 bases: TGTGCCAGCAGCTCGGGCCCTGGAAACACCATATATTTT. Translation gives CASSSGPGNTIYF. The rearrangement links TRBV11-2 to TRBJ1-3; D remains ambiguous. Per the germline V gene, CDR1 is SGHAT and CDR2 is FQNNGV. The CDR3 consists of 13 residues. Trimming cost V 4 bases and J 2 bases, with 6 bases left between them.

V is TRBV6-6 and J is TRBJ2-1; 7 bases align to TRBD2. The J segment lost 2 bases and the V segment lost 6 bases, leaving 4 bases of the junction unmatched. The CDR3 contains 14 residues. Germline CDR1 MNHNY, CDR2 SVGAGI (reference sequence). CDR3 sequence reads: CASSRGGTYNEQFF. As DNA, the CDR3 is TGTGCCAGCAGCCGCGGGGGAACCTACAATGAGCAGTTCTTC.

This chain links TRBV7-2 with TRBJ2-2; D gene ambiguous. Trimming shortened V by 6 bases and J by 2 bases, and 10 bases separated the two germline ends. This CDR3 region has 14 residues. CDR1 is SGHTA, CDR2 FQGNSA, per germline. DNA for the CDR3: TGTGCCAGCAGGTCGCCCCCCAACACCGGGGAGCTGTTTTTT. Translation gives CASRSPPNTGELFF.

The chain links TRBV27 to TRBJ1-2; 8 bases map to TRBD1. The V and J ends lost 6 bases and 4 bases, in that order; junction bases with no gene match: 4. CDR1 is MNHEY, CDR2 SMNVEV, per germline (reference sequence). The CDR3 runs 13 residues. The CDR3 sequence: CASRVGQGYGYTF. DNA for the CDR3: TGTGCCAGCAGAGTCGGACAGGGCTATGGCTACACCTTC.

This sequence joins TRBV7-9 and TRBJ2-5, with no clear D. Looked up from germline, CDR1 is SEHNR and CDR2 is FQNEAQ (reference sequence). The V gene lost 4 bases and the J gene lost 3 bases, with 18 bases spanning the gap. The CDR3 covers 16 residues. The CDR3 sequence is CASSSRTRPGKETQYF. The DNA for the CDR3 is TGTGCCAGCAGCTCCCGGACCCGGCCTGGAAAAGAGACCCAGTACTTC.

The chain recombines TRBV2 with TRBJ1-1, with D possibly TRBD1 on 5 matching bases. This CDR3 comprises 15 residues. Between the trimmed V and J ends, which lost 2 bases and 1 base, there was a span of 11 bases. Germline V gene data show CDR1 as SNHLY and CDR2 as FYNNEI. The CDR3 sequence is CASSEFVGGNTEAFF. CDR3 nucleotide sequence: TGTGCCAGCAGTGAATTTGTGGGGGGGAACACTGAAGCTTTCTTT.

This rearrangement joins TRBV7-9 to TRBJ2-7; D gene uncertain. The CDR3 has 14 residues. The germline V gene encodes CDR1 SEHNR and CDR2 FQNEAQ (reference sequence). V dropped 0 bases and J dropped 0 bases, with 6 bases sitting between them. The CDR3 protein is CASSLAVASYEQYF. The CDR3 DNA reads as TGTGCCAGCAGCTTAGCAGTAGCCTCCTACGAGCAGTACTTC.

The chain joins TRBV2 to TRBJ1-1; D call uncertain. V was cut by 4 bases and J by 5 bases, with 5 bases left in between. Germline CDR1 and CDR2: SNHLY and FYNNEI. The CDR3 is made up of 11 amino acids. The chain's CDR3 is CASSGWTEAFF. The CDR3 DNA sequence: TGTGCCAGCAGTGGCTGGACTGAAGCTTTCTTT.

The chain employs TRBV5-4 and TRBJ2-5, with D maybe TRBD2 (6 bases). The CDR3 is 16 residues long. V was cut by 2 bases and J by 3 bases, with 17 bases left in between. Germline V gene data show CDR1 as SGHNT and CDR2 as YYREEE (reference sequence). CDR3 loop: CASSLEYSGGKETQYF. CDR3 coding DNA: TGTGCCAGCAGCTTAGAGTATTCCGGGGGAAAAGAGACCCAGTACTTC. Full variable domain (remainder filled in from reference TRBV5-4 and TRBJ2-5): ETGVTQSPTHLIKTRGQQVTLRCSSQSGHNTVSWYQQALGQGPQFIFQYYREEENGRGNFPPRFSGLQFPNYSSELNVNALELDDSALYLCASSLEYSGGKETQYFGPGTRLLVL.

V usage is TRBV28 and J usage is TRBJ2-1, with D possibly matching TRBD2 (5 bases). Germline-derived CDR1 and CDR2 are MDHEN and SYDVKM. With 4 bases removed from V and 6 bases from J, the gap between germline ends came to 19 bases. The CDR3 runs 16 residues. The CDR3 sequence is CASSSRLLSAVNEQFF. In nucleotides, the CDR3 is TGTGCCAGCAGTTCCCGCTTACTTAGCGCGGTCAATGAGCAGTTCTTC. Full variable domain (missing parts from reference TRBV28 and TRBJ2-1): DVKVTQSSRYLVKRTGEKVFLECVQDMDHENMFWYRQDPGLGLRLIYFSYDVKMKEKGDIPEGYSVSREKKERFSLILESASTNQTSMYLCASSSRLLSAVNEQFFGPGTRLTVL.

The chain recombines TRBV19 with TRBJ1-1; D gene ambiguous. The CDR3 loop spans 13 amino acids. V dropped 6 bases and J dropped 1 base, with 9 bases sitting between them. Germline loops: CDR1 LNHDA, CDR2 SQIVND (reference sequence). The CDR3 DNA reads as TGTGCCAGTAGAAACGACCCGAACACTGAAGCTTTCTTT. This gives the protein CASRNDPNTEAFF. The full variable domain, rest sourced from reference TRBV19 and TRBJ1-1, is DGGITQSPKYLFRKEGQNVTLSCEQNLNHDAMYWYRQDPGQGLRLIYYSQIVNDFQKGDIAEGYSVSREKKESFPLTVTSAQKNPTAFYLCASRNDPNTEAFFGQGTRLTVV.

The genes are TRBV6-1 and TRBJ1-4, with unresolved D. With 1 base removed from V and 4 bases from J, the gap between germline ends came to 13 bases. Germline values: CDR1 MNHNS, CDR2 SASEGT. The CDR3 length is 16 residues. The CDR3 region has the DNA TGTGCCAGCAGTGAAGAGGCGTCAGGTCTTAATGAAAAACTGTTTTTT. Its translation is CASSEEASGLNEKLFF.

The V and J genes are TRBV10-3 and TRBJ1-2, with TRBD1 as a possible D gene (5 bases). The ends were cut back, 4 bases at V and 4 bases at J, with 10 bases in the middle. The CDR3 runs 13 residues. CDR1 is ENHRY, CDR2 SYGVKD, per germline. The CDR3 bases are TGTGCCATCAGTGTAGGGGTTCTCTATGGCTACACCTTC. Translated, it gives CAISVGVLYGYTF.

V usage is TRBV6-5 and J usage is TRBJ1-5, with TRBD1 identical over 10 bases. Germline assignment: CDR1 MNHEY and CDR2 SVGAGI. Trimming at V came to 6 bases and at J to 7 bases, leaving 9 bases not matched to a gene. The CDR3 totals 15 residues. Here the CDR3 DNA reads TGTGCCAGCAGCCAGACAGGGGGCAGACGGCAGCCCCAGCATTTT. Translation gives CASSQTGGRRQPQHF.

The chain combines TRBV7-2 with TRBJ2-5, with 7 bases fitting TRBD1. This CDR3 comprises 13 residues. CDR1 is SGHTA and CDR2 is FQGNSA in the germline V gene. Germline trimming cut 6 bases from V and 4 bases from J; bases unmatched to any gene: 5. As DNA, the CDR3 is TGTGCCAGCAGGCAGACAGGGCCAGAGACCCAGTACTTC. This gives the protein CASRQTGPETQYF.

This clone was recorded at least ten times. J is TRBJ2-7 and V is TRBV4-3, with no clear D. CDR3 size: 15 residues. V was shortened by 0 bases and J by 0 bases, with 9 bases between the two germline ends. From germline, CDR1 is LGHNA and CDR2 YSLEER. The CDR3 loop reads CASSQEHGYSYEQYF. As DNA, the CDR3 is TGCGCCAGCAGCCAAGAGCACGGCTACTCCTACGAGCAGTACTTC.

The V call is TRBV4-3, the J call TRBJ1-2, with a possible D match to TRBD1 (5 bases). CDR1 and CDR2 from the germline V gene are LGHNA and YSLEER. V was pared by 1 base and J by 5 bases, with 8 bases between. The CDR3 covers 13 residues. This CDR3 is CASSQGRTYGYTF. As DNA, the CDR3 is TGCGCCAGCAGCCAAGGGAGGACATATGGCTACACCTTC.

The chain links TRBV13 to TRBJ2-7, with 9 bases identical to TRBD1. The junction had 4 bases not matched to a gene; V was cut back by 6 bases and J by 1 base. Germline V gene sequence: CDR1 PRHDT, CDR2 FYEKMQ (reference sequence). The CDR3 totals 14 residues. Written as DNA, the CDR3 is TGTGCCAGCAGTAACGGACAGGGGTCCTACGAGCAGTACTTC. Translation gives CASSNGQGSYEQYF.

The chain employs TRBV11-2 and TRBJ2-7; D not certain. The germline CDR1 and CDR2 sequences are SGHAT and FQNNGV. V dropped 1 base and J dropped 2 bases, with 12 bases sitting between them. The CDR3 is made up of 15 amino acids. CDR3 residues: CASSLASRRPYEQYF. The CDR3 DNA follows: TGTGCCAGCAGCTTAGCGAGCCGTCGGCCCTACGAGCAGTACTTC.

This clone was seen a handful of times. J is TRBJ1-1 and V is TRBV29-1, with a weak D call TRBD1 (6 bases). Per germline, CDR1 SQVTM and CDR2 ANQGSEA. This CDR3 is 13 amino acids long. V dropped 4 bases and J dropped 2 bases, with 11 bases sitting between them. This CDR3 is CSVGPGENTEAFF. CDR3 coding DNA: TGCAGCGTTGGCCCAGGGGAAAACACTGAAGCTTTCTTT.

The chain is built from TRBV5-1 and TRBJ1-3; D might be TRBD1 (6 bases). V lost 0 bases to trimming and J lost 2 bases, with 9 bases between them. The CDR3 has 15 residues. CDR1 and CDR2 (germline): SGHRS, YFSETQ. The DNA of the CDR3 is TGCGCCAGCAGCTTGGAAGCAGGGGCTGGAAACACCATATATTTT. Translation gives CASSLEAGAGNTIYF.

This chain joins TRBV6-1 and TRBJ1-5; no definite D call. This CDR3 is 13 amino acids long. Germline CDR1 is MNHNS and CDR2 is SASEGT. Deletions cut 1 base from V and 0 bases from J, with 1 base between. CDR3 amino acids: CASSEGSNQPQHF. As DNA, the CDR3 is TGTGCCAGCAGTGAAGGTAGCAATCAGCCCCAGCATTTT.

This clone has just one count. J is TRBJ1-5 and V is TRBV18; no clear D gene. Per the germline V gene, CDR1 is KGHSH and CDR2 is LQKENI. The V and J ends lost 2 bases and 8 bases respectively, with 10 bases between them. There are 13 residues in the CDR3. This chain's CDR3 is CASSPAGLKPQHF. CDR3 sequence (DNA): TGTGCCAGCTCACCAGCAGGACTAAAGCCCCAGCATTTT. Looking up the rest from reference TRBV18 and TRBJ1-5 gives the full variable domain: NAGVMQNPRHLVRRRGQEARLRCSPMKGHSHVYWYRQLPEEGLKFMVYLQKENIIDESGMPKERFSAEFPKEGPSILRIQQVVRGDSAAYFCASSPAGLKPQHFGDGTRLSIL.

The rearrangement joins TRBV10-2 to TRBJ1-1, with a weak D call TRBD1 (6 bases). V shed 5 bases and J shed 7 bases, with 17 bases lying between them. From germline, CDR1 is WSHSY and CDR2 SAAADI. The CDR3 totals 14 residues. The CDR3: CASSSKSGAGEAFF. The CDR3, as DNA: TGCGCCAGCAGTTCTAAGTCGGGGGCGGGTGAAGCTTTCTTT.

This clone was seen once. This chain connects TRBV19 to TRBJ1-2, with TRBD1 as a possible D gene (5 bases). CDR1 and CDR2 from the germline V gene are LNHDA and SQIVND (reference sequence). Trimming cost V 2 bases and J 6 bases, with 13 bases left between them. CDR3 length equals 14 residues. Written as DNA, the CDR3 is TGTGCCAGTAGTATATCCGGAGGGGCCCATGGCTACACCTTC. Protein product: CASSISGGAHGYTF. Looking up the rest from reference TRBV19 and TRBJ1-2 gives the full variable domain: DGGITQSPKYLFRKEGQNVTLSCEQNLNHDAMYWYRQDPGQGLRLIYYSQIVNDFQKGDIAEGYSVSREKKESFPLTVTSAQKNPTAFYLCASSISGGAHGYTFGSGTRLTVV.